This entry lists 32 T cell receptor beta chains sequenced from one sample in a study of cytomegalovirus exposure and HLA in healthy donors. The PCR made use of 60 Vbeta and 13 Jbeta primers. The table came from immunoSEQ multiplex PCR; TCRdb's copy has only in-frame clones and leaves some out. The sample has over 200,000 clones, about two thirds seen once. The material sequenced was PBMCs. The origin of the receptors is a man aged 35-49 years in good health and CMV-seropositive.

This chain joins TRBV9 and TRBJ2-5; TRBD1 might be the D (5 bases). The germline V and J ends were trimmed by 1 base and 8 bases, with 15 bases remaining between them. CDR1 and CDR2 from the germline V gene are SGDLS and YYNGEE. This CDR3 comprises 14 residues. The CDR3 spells CASSVSPDTPTQYF. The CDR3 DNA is TGTGCCAGCAGCGTATCACCGGACACCCCTACCCAGTACTTC.

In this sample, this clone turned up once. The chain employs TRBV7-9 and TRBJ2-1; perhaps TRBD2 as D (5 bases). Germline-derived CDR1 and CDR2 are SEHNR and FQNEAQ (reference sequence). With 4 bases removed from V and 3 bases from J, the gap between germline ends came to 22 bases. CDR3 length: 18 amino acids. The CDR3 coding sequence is TGTGCCAGCAGCTCGGCTAGCAAAACTAATCGTGGCTACAATGAGCAGTTCTTC. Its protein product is CASSSASKTNRGYNEQFF.

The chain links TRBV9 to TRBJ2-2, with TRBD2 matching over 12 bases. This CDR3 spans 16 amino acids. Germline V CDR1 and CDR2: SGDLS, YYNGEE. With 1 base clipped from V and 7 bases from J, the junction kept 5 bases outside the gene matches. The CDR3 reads CASSVSSGGANGELFF. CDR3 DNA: TGTGCCAGCAGCGTATCTAGCGGGGGGGCCAACGGGGAGCTGTTTTTT.

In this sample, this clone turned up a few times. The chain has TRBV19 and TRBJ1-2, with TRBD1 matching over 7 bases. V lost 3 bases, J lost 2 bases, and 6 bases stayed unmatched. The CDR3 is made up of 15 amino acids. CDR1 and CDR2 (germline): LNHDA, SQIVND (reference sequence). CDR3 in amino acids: CASSMGAGGNYGYTF. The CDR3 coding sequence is TGTGCCAGTAGTATGGGGGCAGGGGGAAACTATGGCTACACCTTC.

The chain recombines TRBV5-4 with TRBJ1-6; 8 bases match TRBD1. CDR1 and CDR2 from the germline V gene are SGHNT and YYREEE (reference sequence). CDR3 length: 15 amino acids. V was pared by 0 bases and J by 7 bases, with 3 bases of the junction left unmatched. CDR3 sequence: CASSLGTGRNSPLHF. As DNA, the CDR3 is TGTGCCAGCAGCTTGGGGACAGGGAGGAATTCACCCCTCCACTTT.

The CDR3 here is CATLPGQGYNEQFF. The CDR3 nucleotides are TGTGCCACCTTACCGGGACAGGGTTACAATGAGCAGTTCTTC. The V call is TRBV28, the J call TRBJ2-1; 9 positions match TRBD1. Germline CDR1 reads MDHEN; CDR2 reads SYDVKM. The CDR3 totals 14 residues. Trimming removed 10 bases from V and 4 bases from J; junction bases left unmatched: 8. The whole variable domain, filled in from reference TRBV28 and TRBJ2-1, reads DVKVTQSSRYLVKRTGEKVFLECVQDMDHENMFWYRQDPGLGLRLIYFSYDVKMKEKGDIPEGYSVSREKKERFSLILESASTNQTSMYLCATLPGQGYNEQFFGPGTRLTVL.

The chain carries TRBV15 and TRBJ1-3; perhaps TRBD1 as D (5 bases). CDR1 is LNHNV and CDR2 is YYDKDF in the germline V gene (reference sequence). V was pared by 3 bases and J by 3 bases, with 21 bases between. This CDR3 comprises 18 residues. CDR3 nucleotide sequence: TGTGCCACCAGCAGGGACACCGTTTCCTTTGGGCGTGGAAACACCATATATTTT. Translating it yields CATSRDTVSFGRGNTIYF.

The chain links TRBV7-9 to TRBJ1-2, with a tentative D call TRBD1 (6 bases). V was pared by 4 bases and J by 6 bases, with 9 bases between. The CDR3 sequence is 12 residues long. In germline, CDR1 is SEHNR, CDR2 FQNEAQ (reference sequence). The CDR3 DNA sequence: TGTGCCAGCAGCTCTTGGGGGCATGGCTACACCTTC. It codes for CASSSWGHGYTF. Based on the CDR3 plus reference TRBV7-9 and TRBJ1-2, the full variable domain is DTGVSQNPRHKITKRGQNVTFRCDPISEHNRLYWYRQTLGQGPEFLTYFQNEAQLEKSRLLSDRFSAERPKGSFSTLEIQRTEQGDSAMYLCASSSWGHGYTFGSGTRLTVV.

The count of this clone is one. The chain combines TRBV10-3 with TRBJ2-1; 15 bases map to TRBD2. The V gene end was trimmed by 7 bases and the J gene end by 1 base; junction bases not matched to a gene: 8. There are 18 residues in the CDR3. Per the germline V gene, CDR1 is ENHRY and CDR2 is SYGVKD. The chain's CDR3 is CAIKPGLAGGSSYNEQFF. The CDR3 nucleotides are TGTGCCATCAAGCCGGGACTAGCGGGGGGAAGTTCCTACAATGAGCAGTTCTTC.

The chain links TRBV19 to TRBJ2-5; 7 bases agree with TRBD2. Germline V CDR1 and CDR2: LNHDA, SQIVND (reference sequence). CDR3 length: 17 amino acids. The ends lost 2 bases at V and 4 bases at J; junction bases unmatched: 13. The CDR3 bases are TGTGCCAGTAGTATATTTTTCGGGGGGTCCAGTGGAGAGACCCAGTACTTC. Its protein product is CASSIFFGGSSGETQYF. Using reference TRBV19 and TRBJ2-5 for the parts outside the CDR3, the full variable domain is DGGITQSPKYLFRKEGQNVTLSCEQNLNHDAMYWYRQDPGQGLRLIYYSQIVNDFQKGDIAEGYSVSREKKESFPLTVTSAQKNPTAFYLCASSIFFGGSSGETQYFGPGTRLLVL.

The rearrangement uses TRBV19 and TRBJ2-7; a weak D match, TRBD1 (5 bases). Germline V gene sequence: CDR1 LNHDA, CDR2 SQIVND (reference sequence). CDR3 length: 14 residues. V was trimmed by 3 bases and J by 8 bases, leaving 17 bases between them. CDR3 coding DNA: TGTGCCAGTAGTATCGCCCAGGGTTCTACGCAGCAGTACTTC. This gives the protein CASSIAQGSTQQYF.

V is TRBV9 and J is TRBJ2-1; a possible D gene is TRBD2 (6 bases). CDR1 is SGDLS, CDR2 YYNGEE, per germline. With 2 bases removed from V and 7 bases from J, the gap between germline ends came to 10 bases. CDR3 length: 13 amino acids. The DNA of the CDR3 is TGTGCCAGCAGCGTCCCTGGGGGGAATGAGCAGTTCTTC. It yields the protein CASSVPGGNEQFF.

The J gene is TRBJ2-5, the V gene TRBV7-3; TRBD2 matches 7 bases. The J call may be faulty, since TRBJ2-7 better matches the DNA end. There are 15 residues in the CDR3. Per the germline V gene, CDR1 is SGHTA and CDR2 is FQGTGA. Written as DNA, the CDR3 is TGTGCCAGCAGCTTAAGCGGGCTAGCGGACTACGAGCAGTACTTC. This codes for CASSLSGLADYEQYF.

In nucleotides, the CDR3 is TGCGCCAGCAGCTTGGGGCCAGGGGACACCGGGGAGCTGTTTTTT. Amino acid sequence: CASSLGPGDTGELFF. The chain links TRBV5-1 to TRBJ2-2; TRBD1 might be the D (6 bases). This CDR3 spans 15 amino acids. Trimming removed 0 bases at V and 3 bases at J, with 9 bases between. From germline, CDR1 is SGHRS and CDR2 YFSETQ.

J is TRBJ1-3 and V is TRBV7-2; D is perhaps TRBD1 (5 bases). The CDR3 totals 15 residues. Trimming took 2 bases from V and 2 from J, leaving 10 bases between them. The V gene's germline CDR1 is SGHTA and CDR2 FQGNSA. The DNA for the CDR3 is TGTGCCAGCAGCTTACGGGGGATGACTGGAAACACCATATATTTT. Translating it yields CASSLRGMTGNTIYF.

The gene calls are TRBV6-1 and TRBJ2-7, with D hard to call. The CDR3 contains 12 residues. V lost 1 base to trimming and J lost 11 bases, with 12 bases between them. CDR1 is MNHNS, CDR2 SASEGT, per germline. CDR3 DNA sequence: TGTGCCAGCAGTGAAGGGGTGTACCGGGAGTACTTC. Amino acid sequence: CASSEGVYREYF.

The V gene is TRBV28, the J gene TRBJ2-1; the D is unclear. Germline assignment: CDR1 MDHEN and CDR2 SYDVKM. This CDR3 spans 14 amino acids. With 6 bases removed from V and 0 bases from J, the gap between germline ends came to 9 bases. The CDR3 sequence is CASRPPSSYNEQFF. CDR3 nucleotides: TGTGCCAGCAGGCCTCCGAGCTCCTACAATGAGCAGTTCTTC.

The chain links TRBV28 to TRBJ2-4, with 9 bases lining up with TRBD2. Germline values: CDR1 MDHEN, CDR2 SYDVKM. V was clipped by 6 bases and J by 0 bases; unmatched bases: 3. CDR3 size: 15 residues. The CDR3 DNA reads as TGTGCCAGCAGGGGCGGGGGGGTAGCCAAAAACATTCAGTACTTC. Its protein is CASRGGGVAKNIQYF.

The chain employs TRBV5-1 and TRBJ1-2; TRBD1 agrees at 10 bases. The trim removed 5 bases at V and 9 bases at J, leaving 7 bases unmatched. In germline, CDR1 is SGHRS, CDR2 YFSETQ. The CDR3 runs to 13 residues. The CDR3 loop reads CASSSGTGERYTF. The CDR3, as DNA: TGCGCCAGCAGTTCCGGGACAGGGGAACGCTACACCTTC.

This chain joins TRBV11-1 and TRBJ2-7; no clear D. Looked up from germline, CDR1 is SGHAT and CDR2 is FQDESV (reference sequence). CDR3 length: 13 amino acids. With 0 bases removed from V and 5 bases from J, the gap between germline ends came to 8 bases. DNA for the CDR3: TGTGCCAGCAGCTTAGCTGCGGCCAACGAGCAGTACTTC. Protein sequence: CASSLAAANEQYF.

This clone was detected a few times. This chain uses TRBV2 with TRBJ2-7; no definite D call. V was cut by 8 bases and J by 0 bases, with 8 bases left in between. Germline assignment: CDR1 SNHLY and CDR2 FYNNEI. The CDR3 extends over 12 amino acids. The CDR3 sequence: CASRVSSYEQYF. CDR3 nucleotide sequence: TGTGCCAGCCGAGTCTCCTCCTACGAGCAGTACTTC.

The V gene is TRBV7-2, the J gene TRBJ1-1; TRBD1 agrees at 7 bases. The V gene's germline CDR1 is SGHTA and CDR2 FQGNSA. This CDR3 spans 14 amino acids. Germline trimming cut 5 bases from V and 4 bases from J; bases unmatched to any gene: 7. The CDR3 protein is CASSTPKGATEAFF. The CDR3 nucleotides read TGTGCCAGCAGCACCCCCAAGGGGGCCACTGAAGCTTTCTTT.

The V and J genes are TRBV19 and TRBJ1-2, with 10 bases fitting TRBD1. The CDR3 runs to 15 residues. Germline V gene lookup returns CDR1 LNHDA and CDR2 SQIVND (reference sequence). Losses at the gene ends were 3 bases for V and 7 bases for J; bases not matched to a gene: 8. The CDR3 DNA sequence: TGTGCCAGTAGTATGTTTGGGACAGGGGTACGTGGCTACACCTTC. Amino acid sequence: CASSMFGTGVRGYTF.

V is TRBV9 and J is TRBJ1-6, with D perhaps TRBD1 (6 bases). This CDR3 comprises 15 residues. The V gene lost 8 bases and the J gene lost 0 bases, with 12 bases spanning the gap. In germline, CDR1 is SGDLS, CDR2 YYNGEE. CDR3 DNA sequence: TGTGCCAGTGGGAGGGGGACCTCCTATAATTCACCCCTCCACTTT. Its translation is CASGRGTSYNSPLHF.

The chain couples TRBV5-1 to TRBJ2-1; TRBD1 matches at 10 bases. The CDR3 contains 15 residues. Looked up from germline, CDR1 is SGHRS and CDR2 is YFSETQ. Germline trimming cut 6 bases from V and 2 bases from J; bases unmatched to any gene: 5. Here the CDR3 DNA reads TGCGCCAGCACCGCGACAGGGGGCGCCTACAATGAGCAGTTCTTC. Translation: CASTATGGAYNEQFF.

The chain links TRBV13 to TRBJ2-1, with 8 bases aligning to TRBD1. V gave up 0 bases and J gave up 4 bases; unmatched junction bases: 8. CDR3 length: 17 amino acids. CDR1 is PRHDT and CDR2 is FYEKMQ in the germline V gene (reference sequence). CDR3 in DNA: TGTGCCAGCAGCTTAGGGGCGGAACAGGGGGGTTACAATGAGCAGTTCTTC. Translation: CASSLGAEQGGYNEQFF.

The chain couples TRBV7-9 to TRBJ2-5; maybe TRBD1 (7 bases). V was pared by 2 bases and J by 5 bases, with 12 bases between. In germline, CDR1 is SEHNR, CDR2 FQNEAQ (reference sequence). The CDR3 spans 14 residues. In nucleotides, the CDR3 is TGTGCCAGCAGCTTATGGAGGGGGCTTGAGACCCAGTACTTC. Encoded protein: CASSLWRGLETQYF.

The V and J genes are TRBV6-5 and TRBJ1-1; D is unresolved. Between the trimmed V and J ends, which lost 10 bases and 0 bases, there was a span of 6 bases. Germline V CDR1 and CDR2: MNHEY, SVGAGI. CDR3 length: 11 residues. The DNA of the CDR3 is TGTGCCACCCATGTGAACACTGAAGCTTTCTTT. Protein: CATHVNTEAFF.

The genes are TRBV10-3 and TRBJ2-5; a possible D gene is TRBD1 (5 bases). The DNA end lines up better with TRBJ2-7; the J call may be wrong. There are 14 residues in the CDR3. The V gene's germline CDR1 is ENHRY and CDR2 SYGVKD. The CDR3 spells CAISEQGGTYEQYF. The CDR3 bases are TGTGCCATCAGTGAGCAGGGCGGCACCTACGAGCAGTACTTC.

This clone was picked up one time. This CDR3 reads CASSKGQGYSPLHF. In nucleotides, the CDR3 is TGTGCTAGTAGCAAGGGGCAGGGGTATTCACCCCTCCACTTT. The chain joins TRBV12-5 to TRBJ1-6, with D perhaps matching TRBD1 (6 bases). Germline V gives CDR1 LGHNT, CDR2 FRNRAP. The CDR3 consists of 14 residues. V was clipped by 8 bases and J by 8 bases, with 16 bases between them.

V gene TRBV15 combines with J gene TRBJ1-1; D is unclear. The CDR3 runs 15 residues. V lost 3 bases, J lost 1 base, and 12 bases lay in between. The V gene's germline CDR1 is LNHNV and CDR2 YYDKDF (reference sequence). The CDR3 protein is CATSRNIPPNTEAFF. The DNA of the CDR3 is TGTGCCACCAGCAGGAACATTCCTCCGAACACTGAAGCTTTCTTT.

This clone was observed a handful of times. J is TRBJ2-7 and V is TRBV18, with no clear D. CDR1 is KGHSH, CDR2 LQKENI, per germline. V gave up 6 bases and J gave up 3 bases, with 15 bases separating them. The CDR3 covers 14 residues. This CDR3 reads CASSPNGLSYEQYF. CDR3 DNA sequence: TGTGCCAGCTCCCCAAATGGTCTTAGCTACGAGCAGTACTTC.